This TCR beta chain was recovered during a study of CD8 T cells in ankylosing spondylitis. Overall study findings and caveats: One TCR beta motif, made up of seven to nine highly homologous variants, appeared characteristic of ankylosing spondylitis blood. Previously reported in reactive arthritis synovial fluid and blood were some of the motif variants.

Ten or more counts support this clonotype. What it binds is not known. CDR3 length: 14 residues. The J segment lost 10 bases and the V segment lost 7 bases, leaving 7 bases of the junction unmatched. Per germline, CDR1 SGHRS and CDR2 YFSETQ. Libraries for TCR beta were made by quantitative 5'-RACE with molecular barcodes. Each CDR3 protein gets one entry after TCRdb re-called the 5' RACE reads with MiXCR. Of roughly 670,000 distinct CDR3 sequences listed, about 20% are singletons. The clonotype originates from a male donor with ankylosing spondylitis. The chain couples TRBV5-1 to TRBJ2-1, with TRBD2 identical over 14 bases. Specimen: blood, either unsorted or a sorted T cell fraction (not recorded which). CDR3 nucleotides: TGCGCCAGCGAGACTAGCGGGGGGGCAAAGGAGCAGTTCTTC. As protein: CASETSGGAKEQFF.